A selection of T cell receptor beta chains follows, all from one sample in a study of blood T cell repertoires in COVID-19. Using immunoSEQ multiplex PCR, the repertoire was profiled, and TCRdb retains in-frame clones only, with some absent. Of about 150,000 clones in the sample, less than 90% were seen once. Specimen: peripheral blood. The receptors here all came from a woman aged 70-85 years with acute or convalescent COVID-19. The CDR3 runs from the conserved cysteine through the conserved F or W. The order of the fields is D gene, V gene, J gene, clone size, CDR3 DNA, CDR3 protein. A D gene is named only where the DNA matches it firmly. Size is omitted from some rows. Given values are once, few, many or a class for expanded clones.

NA	TRBV3-1/TRBV3-2	TRBJ1-3	NA	TGTGCCAGCAGCCAACAGGGAAGCTCTGGAAACACCATATATTTT	CASSQQGSSGNTIYF
NA	TRBV28	TRBJ1-2	NA	TGTGCCAGCATCTACGCGGGAGGCTACACCTTC	CASIYAGGYTF
TRBD1	TRBV28	TRBJ1-5	NA	TGTGCCAGCAGTGTTCGACAGGGGGCTCAGCCCCAGCATTTT	CASSVRQGAQPQHF
NA	TRBV29-1	TRBJ2-3	NA	TGCAGCGTTGCCCGACAGGTGGTAATAGATACGCAGTATTTT	CSVARQVVIDTQYF
NA	TRBV18	TRBJ1-6	NA	TGTGCCAGCTCCACGCAATCGGCCGGAGGACAGCGCTCCTATAATTCACCCCTCCACTTT	CASSTQSAGGQRSYNSPLHF
TRBD2	TRBV7-9	TRBJ2-3	NA	TGTGCCAGCAGCTTAGTTGTGACTAGCGGGGCGCCTAGCACAGATACGCAGTATTTT	CASSLVVTSGAPSTDTQYF
TRBD1	TRBV3-1/TRBV3-2	TRBJ1-6	NA	TGTGCCAGCAGCCTCACCGGAACAGGGGGTAAGCCCCTCCACTTT	CASSLTGTGGKPLHF
NA	TRBV7-8	TRBJ2-5	NA	TGTGCCAGCAGCTTGGGTTGGGGACTCCAAGAGACCCAGTACTTC	CASSLGWGLQETQYF
NA	TRBV5-1	TRBJ1-6	NA	TGCGCCAGCAGCCTTGACAGAATAAATTCACCCCTCCACTTT	CASSLDRINSPLHF
TRBD1	TRBV12-3/TRBV12-4	TRBJ1-6	NA	TGTGCCAGCAGTTCGGACAGGGGTTCACCCCTCCACTTT	CASSSDRGSPLHF
TRBD1	TRBV5-6	TRBJ1-5	NA	TGTGCCAGCAGCTTTGGGGACAGAAGTCAGCCCCAGCATTTT	CASSFGDRSQPQHF
NA	TRBV24-1	TRBJ2-1	NA	TGTGCCACCAGTGAGGCCCGCGGGGACTCCTACAATGAGCAGTTCTTC	CATSEARGDSYNEQFF
TRBD1	TRBV4-1	TRBJ1-1	once	TGCGCCAGCAGCCGCGGGACAGGTCCAAACACTGAAGCTTTCTTT	CASSRGTGPNTEAFF
TRBD1	TRBV6-6	TRBJ1-5	NA	TGTGCCAGCAGTGGACAGGGCAGGGGGAGCAATCAGCCCCAGCATTTT	CASSGQGRGSNQPQHF